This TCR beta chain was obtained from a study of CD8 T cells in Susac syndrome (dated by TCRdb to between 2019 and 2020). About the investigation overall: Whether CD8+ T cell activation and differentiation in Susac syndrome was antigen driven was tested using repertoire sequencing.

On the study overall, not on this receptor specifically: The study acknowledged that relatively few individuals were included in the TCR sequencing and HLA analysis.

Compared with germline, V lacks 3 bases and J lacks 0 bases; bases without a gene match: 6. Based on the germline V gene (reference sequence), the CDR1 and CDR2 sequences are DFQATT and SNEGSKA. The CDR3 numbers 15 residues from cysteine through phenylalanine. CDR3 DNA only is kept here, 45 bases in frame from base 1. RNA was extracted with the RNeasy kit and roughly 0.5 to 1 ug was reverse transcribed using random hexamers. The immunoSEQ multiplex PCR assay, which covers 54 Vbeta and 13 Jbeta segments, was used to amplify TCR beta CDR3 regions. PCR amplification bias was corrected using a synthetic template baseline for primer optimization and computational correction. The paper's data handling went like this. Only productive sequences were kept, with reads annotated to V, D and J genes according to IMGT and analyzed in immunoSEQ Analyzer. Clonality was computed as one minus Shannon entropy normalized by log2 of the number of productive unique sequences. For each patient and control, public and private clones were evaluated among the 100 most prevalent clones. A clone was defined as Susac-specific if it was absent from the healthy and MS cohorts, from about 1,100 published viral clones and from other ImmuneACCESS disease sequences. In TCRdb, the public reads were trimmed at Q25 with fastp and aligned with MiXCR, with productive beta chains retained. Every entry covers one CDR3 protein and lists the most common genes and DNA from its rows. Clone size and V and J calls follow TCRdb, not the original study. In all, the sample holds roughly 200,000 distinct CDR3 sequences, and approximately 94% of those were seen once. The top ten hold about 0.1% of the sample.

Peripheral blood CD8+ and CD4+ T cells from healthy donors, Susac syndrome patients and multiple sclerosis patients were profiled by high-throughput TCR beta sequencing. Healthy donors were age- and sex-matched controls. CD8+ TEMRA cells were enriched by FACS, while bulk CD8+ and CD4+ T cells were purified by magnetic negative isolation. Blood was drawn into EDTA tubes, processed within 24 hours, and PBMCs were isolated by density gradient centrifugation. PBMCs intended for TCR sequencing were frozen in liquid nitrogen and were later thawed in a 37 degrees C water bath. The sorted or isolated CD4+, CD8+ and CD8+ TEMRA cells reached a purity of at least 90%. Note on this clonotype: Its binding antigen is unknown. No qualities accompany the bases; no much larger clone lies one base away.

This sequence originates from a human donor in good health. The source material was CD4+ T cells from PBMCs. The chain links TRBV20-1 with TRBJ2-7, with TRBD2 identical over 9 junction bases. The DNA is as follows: TGCAGTGCTAGGAGGTATAGCGGGAGCTCCTACGAGCAGTACTTC. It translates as CSARRYSGSSYEQYF.